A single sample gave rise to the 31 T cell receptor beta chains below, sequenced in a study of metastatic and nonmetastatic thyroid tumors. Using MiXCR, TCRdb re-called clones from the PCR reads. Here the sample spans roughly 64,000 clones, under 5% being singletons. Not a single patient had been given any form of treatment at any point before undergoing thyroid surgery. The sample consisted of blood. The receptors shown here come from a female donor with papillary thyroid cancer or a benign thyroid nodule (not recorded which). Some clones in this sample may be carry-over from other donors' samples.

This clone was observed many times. The CDR3 region has the DNA TGTGCCAGCAACCCGGGTCAAGGGGCGTACGAGCAGTACTTC. It specifies CASNPGQGAYEQYF. The V and J genes are TRBV12-3 or TRBV12-4 and TRBJ2-7; D is perhaps TRBD1 (5 bases). The length of the CDR3 is 14 residues. V lost 7 bases to trimming and J lost 4 bases, with 17 bases between them.

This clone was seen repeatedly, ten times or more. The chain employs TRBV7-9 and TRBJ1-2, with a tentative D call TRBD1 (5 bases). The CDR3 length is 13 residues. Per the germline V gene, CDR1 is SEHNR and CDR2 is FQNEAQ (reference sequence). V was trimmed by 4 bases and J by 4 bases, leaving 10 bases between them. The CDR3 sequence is CASSSRVTYGYTF. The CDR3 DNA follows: TGTGCCAGCAGCTCCAGGGTTACCTATGGCTACACCTTC. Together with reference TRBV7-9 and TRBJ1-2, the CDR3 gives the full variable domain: DTGVSQNPRHKITKRGQNVTFRCDPISEHNRLYWYRQTLGQGPEFLTYFQNEAQLEKSRLLSDRFSAERPKGSFSTLEIQRTEQGDSAMYLCASSSRVTYGYTFGSGTRLTVV.

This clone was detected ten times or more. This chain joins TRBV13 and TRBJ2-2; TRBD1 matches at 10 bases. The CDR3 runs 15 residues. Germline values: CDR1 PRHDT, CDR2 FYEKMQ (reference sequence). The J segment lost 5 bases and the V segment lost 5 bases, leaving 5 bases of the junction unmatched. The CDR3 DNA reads TGTGCCAGCAGCCTGAGGACAGGGGGGACCGGGGAGCTGTTTTTT. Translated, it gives CASSLRTGGTGELFF.

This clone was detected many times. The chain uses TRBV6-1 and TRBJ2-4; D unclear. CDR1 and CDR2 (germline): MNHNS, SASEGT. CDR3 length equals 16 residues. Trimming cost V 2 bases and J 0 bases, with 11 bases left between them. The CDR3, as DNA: TGTGCCAGCAGTGAATGGGCGATAGGAGCCAAAAACATTCAGTACTTC. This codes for CASSEWAIGAKNIQYF.

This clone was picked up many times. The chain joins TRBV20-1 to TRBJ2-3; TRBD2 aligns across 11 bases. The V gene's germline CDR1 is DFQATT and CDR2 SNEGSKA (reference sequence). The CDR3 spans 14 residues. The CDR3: CSPNPGLAADTQYF. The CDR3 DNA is TGCAGCCCGAATCCGGGACTAGCGGCAGATACGCAGTATTTT.

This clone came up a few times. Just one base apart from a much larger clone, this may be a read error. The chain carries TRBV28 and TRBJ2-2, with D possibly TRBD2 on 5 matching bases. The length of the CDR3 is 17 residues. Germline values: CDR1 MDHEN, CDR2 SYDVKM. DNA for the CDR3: TGTGCCAGCAGTTCCCCTGGTGTAGCTGATATCACCGGGGAGCCGTTTTTT. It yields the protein CASSSPGVADITGEPFF.

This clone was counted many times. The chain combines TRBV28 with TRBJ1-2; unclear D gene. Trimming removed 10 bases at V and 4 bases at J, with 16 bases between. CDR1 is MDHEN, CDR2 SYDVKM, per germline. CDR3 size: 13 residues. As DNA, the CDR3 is TGTGCCACCTACTCGACGGTGCCCTATGGCTACACCTTC. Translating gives CATYSTVPYGYTF.

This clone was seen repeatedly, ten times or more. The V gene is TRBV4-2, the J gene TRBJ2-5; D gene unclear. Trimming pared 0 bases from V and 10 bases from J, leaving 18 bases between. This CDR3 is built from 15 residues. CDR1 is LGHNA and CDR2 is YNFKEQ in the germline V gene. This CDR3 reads CASSQDSGRVGHQYF. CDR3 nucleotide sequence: TGTGCCAGCAGCCAAGATAGTGGTCGGGTGGGTCACCAGTACTTC.

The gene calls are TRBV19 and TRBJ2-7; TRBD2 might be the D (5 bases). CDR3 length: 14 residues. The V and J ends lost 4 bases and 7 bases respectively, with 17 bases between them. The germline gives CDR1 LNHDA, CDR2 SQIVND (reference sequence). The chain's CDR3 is CASSTNTGMREQYF. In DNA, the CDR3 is TGTGCCAGTAGTACCAACACGGGGATGAGGGAGCAGTACTTC.

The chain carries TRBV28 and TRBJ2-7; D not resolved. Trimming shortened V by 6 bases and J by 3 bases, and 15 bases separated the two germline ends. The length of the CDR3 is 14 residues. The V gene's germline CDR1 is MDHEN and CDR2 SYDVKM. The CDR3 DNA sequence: TGTGCCAGCAGACCACCCGGCAGAAACTACGAGCAGTACTTC. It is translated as CASRPPGRNYEQYF.

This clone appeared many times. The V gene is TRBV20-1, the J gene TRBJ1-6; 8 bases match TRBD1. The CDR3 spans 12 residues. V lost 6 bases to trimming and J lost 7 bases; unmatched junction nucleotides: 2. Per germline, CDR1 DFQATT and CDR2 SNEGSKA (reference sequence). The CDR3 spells CSAGTGNSPLHF. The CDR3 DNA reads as TGCAGTGCGGGGACAGGAAATTCACCCCTCCACTTT.

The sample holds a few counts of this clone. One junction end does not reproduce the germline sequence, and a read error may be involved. The CDR3 bases are TGTGCCAGCAGCCAGATCCGAGCAGGGGAGATAGAGACCCAGTATTTC. Protein product: CASSQIRAGEIETQYF. This chain joins TRBV14 and TRBJ2-5, with a possible D match to TRBD1 (6 bases). CDR3 length: 16 residues. Per the germline V gene, CDR1 is SGHDN and CDR2 is FVKESK.

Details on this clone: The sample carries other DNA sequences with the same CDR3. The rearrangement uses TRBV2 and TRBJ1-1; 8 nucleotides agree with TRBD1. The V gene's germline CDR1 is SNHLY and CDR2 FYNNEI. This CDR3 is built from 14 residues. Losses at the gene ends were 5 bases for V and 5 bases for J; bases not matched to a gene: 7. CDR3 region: CASSYQGAGTEAFF. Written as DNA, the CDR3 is TGTGCCAGCAGTTATCAGGGGGCAGGGACTGAAGCTTTCTTT. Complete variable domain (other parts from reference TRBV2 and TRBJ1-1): EPEVTQTPSHQVTQMGQEVILRCVPISNHLYFYWYRQILGQKVEFLVSFYNNEISEKSEIFDDQFSVERPDGSNFTLKIRSTKLEDSAMYFCASSYQGAGTEAFFGQGTRLTVV.

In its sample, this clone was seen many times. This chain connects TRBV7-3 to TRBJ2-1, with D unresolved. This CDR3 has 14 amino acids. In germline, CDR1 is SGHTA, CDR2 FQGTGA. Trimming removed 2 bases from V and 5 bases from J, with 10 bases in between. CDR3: CASSLLGGNNEQFF. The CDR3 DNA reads TGTGCCAGCAGCTTATTAGGCGGAAACAATGAGCAGTTCTTC.

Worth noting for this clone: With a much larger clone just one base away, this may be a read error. Here the CDR3 reads CASNLQNQPQHF. The CDR3 nucleotides read TGTGCCAGCAACTTACAGAATCAGCCCCAGCATTTT. The chain uses TRBV7-9 and TRBJ1-5; unclear D gene. Germline-derived CDR1 and CDR2 are SEHNR and FQNEAQ (reference sequence). The CDR3 contains 12 residues.

The CDR3 DNA reads TGTGCCAGCAGTTTGGAAGGTCGACAGCCCTATGGCTACACCTTC. It specifies CASSLEGRQPYGYTF. The rearrangement links TRBV28 to TRBJ1-2; TRBD1 might be the D (5 bases). V dropped 3 bases and J dropped 4 bases, with 15 bases sitting between them. The CDR3 contains 15 residues. Germline CDR1 is MDHEN and CDR2 is SYDVKM.

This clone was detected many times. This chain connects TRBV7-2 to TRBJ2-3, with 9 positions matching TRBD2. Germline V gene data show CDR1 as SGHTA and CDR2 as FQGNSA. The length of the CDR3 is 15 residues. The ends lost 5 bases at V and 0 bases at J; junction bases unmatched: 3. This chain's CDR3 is CASSQREASTDTQYF. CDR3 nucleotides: TGTGCCAGCAGCCAGCGGGAGGCTAGCACAGATACGCAGTATTTT.

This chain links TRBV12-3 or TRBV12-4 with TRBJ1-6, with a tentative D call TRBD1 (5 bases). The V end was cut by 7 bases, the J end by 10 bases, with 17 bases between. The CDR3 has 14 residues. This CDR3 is CASNLWGGRSPLHF. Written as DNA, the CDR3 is TGTGCCAGCAACCTATGGGGGGGACGCTCACCCCTCCACTTT.

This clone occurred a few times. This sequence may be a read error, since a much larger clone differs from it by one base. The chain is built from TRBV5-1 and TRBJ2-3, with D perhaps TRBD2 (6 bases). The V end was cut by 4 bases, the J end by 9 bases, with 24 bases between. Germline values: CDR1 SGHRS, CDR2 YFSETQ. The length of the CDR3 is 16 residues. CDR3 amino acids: CASSAGRLVRDRTQYF. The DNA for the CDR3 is TGCGCCAGCAGCGCAGGCCGACTAGTTAGGGATAGAACGCAGTATTTT.

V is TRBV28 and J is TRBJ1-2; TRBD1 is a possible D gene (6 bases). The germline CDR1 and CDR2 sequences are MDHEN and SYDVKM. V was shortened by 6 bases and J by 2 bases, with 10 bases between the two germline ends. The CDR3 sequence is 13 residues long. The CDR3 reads CASRIQGNYGYTF. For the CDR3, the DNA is TGTGCCAGCAGAATACAGGGAAACTATGGCTACACCTTC.

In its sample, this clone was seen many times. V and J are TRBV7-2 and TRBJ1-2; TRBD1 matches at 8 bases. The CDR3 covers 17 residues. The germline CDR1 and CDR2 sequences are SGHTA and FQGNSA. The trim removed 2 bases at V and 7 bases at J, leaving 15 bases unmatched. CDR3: CASSLPTLQGVLGGYTF. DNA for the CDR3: TGTGCCAGCAGCTTACCCACACTACAGGGGGTCTTAGGTGGCTACACCTTC. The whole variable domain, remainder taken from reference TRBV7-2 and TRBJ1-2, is GAGVSQSPSNKVTEKGKDVELRCDPISGHTALYWYRQSLGQGLEFLIYFQGNSAPDKSGLPSDRFSAERTGGSVSTLTIQRTQQEDSAVYLCASSLPTLQGVLGGYTFGSGTRLTVV.

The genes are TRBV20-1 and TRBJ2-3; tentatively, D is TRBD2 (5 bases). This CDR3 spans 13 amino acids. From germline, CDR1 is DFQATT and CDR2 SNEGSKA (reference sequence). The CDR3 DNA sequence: TGCCGTGTGGGCCAGGCGGGTCCAGATACGCAGTATTTT. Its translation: CRVGQAGPDTQYF.

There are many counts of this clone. As DNA, the CDR3 is TGCGCCAGCAGTCAGGACAGCCTTATTAACGAGCAGTACTTC. Translating it yields CASSQDSLINEQYF. The gene calls are TRBV10-1 and TRBJ2-7; tentatively, D is TRBD1 (6 bases). V was shortened by 5 bases and J by 5 bases, with 16 bases between the two germline ends. CDR1 WNHNN and CDR2 SYGVQD come from the germline V gene (reference sequence). The CDR3 length is 14 residues.

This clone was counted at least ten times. The CDR3 is CSAGKGKANQPQHF. DNA of the CDR3: TGCAGTGCTGGGAAGGGGAAGGCCAATCAGCCCCAGCATTTT. The J gene is TRBJ1-5, the V gene TRBV20-1; D possibly corresponds to TRBD1 (5 bases). This CDR3 spans 14 amino acids. Trimming pared 5 bases from V and 3 bases from J, leaving 14 bases between. The V gene's germline CDR1 is DFQATT and CDR2 SNEGSKA (reference sequence).

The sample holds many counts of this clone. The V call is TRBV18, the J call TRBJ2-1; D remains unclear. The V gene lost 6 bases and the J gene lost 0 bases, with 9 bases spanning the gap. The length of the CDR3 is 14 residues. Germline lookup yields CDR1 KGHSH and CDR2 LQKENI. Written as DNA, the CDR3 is TGTGCCAGCTCCCCGACTGCCTCCTACAATGAGCAGTTCTTC. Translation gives CASSPTASYNEQFF.

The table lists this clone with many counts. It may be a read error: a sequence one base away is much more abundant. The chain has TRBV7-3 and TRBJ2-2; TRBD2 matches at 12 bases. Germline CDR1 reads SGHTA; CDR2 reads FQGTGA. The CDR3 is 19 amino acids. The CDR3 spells CAGSLSSTSGRWGTGELFF. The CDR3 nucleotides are TGTGCCGGCAGCTTAAGCTCCACTAGCGGGAGGTGGGGGACCGGGGAGCTGTTTTTT.

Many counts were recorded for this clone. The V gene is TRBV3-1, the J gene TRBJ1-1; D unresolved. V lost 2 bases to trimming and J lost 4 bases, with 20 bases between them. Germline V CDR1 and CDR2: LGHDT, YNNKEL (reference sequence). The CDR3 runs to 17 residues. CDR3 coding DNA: TGTGCCAGCAGCCAACTCGGTAGGGTTAGGGTGGGCACTGAAGCTTTCTTT. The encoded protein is CASSQLGRVRVGTEAFF.

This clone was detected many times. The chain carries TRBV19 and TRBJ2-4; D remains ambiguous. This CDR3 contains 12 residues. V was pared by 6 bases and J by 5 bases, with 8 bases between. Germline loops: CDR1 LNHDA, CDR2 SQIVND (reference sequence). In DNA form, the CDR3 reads TGTGCCAGTAGCCTCGGACAAAACATTCAGTACTTC. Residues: CASSLGQNIQYF.

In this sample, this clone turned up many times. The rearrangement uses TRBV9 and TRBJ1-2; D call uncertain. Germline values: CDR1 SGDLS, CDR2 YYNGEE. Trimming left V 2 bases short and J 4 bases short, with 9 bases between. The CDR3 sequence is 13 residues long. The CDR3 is CASSVGQSYGYTF. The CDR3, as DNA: TGTGCCAGCAGCGTTGGTCAGAGCTATGGCTACACCTTC.

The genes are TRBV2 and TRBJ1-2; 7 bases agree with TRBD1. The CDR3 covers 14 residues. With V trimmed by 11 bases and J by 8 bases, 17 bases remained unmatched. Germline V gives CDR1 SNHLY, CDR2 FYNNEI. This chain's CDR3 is CALLRGQEGKGYTF. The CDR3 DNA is TGTGCCTTACTCCGAGGACAGGAAGGAAAAGGCTACACCTTC.

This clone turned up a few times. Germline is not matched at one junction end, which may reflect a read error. The CDR3 region is CASSAPRTQALNYGYTF. CDR3 coding DNA: TGTGCCAGTAGCGCGCCCCGGACACAGGCCCTTAACTATGGCTACACCTTC. This chain connects TRBV9 to TRBJ1-2, with D possibly TRBD1 on 5 matching bases. Germline V gene data show CDR1 as SGDLS and CDR2 as YYNGEE. The CDR3 has 17 amino acids.